This T cell receptor (beta chain) was captured in a study of blood T cell repertoires in COVID-19. Study-level information: Sites across the United States, Italy and Spain contributed samples from acute and convalescent COVID-19. Sources were T cells, B-cell-depleted T cells, or PBMCs; the material itself was cDNA or gDNA.

This clone turned up a few times. Under the authors' procedure: The assay estimated nucleated cells by amplifying reference gene primers. The method was immunoSEQ multiplex PCR; TCRdb's version includes in-frame clones alone and lacks a portion of them. V and J calls and clone size follow that table, whereas D and trimming were derived from the DNA. The sample has approximately 50,000 clones, roughly nine tenths seen once. Trimming removed 3 bases from V and 0 bases from J, with 12 bases in between. Germline V lookup: CDR1 KGHSH, CDR2 LQKENI. This CDR3 is 15 amino acids long. Sequenced input: peripheral blood. The TCR originated in a man between 65 and 85 years old with acute or convalescent COVID-19. The rearrangement joins TRBV18 to TRBJ2-7; D might be TRBD1 (6 bases). CDR3 sequence reads: CASSPGQQSSYEQYF. In DNA form, the CDR3 reads TGTGCCAGCTCACCTGGACAGCAAAGCTCCTACGAGCAGTACTTC.